The 16 T cell receptor beta chains below all came from one sample that was sequenced in a study of blood T cell repertoires in COVID-19. Profiling relied on immunoSEQ multiplex PCR, and the TCRdb table lists in-frame clones only, not all of them. The sample yields approximately 200,000 clones, more than 60% seen once. Material: peripheral blood. Receptors were obtained from a woman in her fifties or sixties with acute or convalescent COVID-19.

The rearrangement uses TRBV2 and TRBJ1-2; D perhaps matches TRBD1 (6 bases). V was pared by 6 bases and J by 7 bases, with 24 bases between. The CDR3 has 16 amino acids. Germline assignment: CDR1 SNHLY and CDR2 FYNNEI. CDR3 amino acids: CASRTQATGHRGGYTF. The CDR3 DNA follows: TGTGCCAGCAGGACCCAGGCTACGGGACACCGGGGTGGCTACACCTTC. Complete variable domain (other parts from reference TRBV2 and TRBJ1-2): EPEVTQTPSHQVTQMGQEVILRCVPISNHLYFYWYRQILGQKVEFLVSFYNNEISEKSEIFDDQFSVERPDGSNFTLKIRSTKLEDSAMYFCASRTQATGHRGGYTFGSGTRLTVV.

The V gene is TRBV4-3, the J gene TRBJ2-7; 8 positions match TRBD2. The CDR3 has 16 residues. Per the germline V gene, CDR1 is LGHNA and CDR2 is YSLEER. Unmatched junction bases numbered 7, after V lost 1 base and J lost 2 bases. CDR3 DNA: TGCGCCAGCAGCCAAGTTCTTACTAGCGGACCCTACGAGCAGTACTTC. Protein: CASSQVLTSGPYEQYF.

The chain recombines TRBV6-2 or TRBV6-3 with TRBJ1-2; D is undetermined. V gave up 2 bases and J gave up 3 bases, with 7 bases separating them. This CDR3 spans 13 amino acids. Germline CDR1 MNHEY, CDR2 SVGEGT. CDR3 region: CASSYGEHYGYTF. The DNA for the CDR3 is TGTGCCAGCAGTTACGGGGAGCACTATGGCTACACCTTC.

The chain links TRBV19 to TRBJ1-2; maybe TRBD1 (6 bases). Germline V CDR1 and CDR2: LNHDA, SQIVND (reference sequence). The CDR3 is made up of 13 amino acids. Trimming removed 5 bases at V and 4 bases at J, with 11 bases between. The CDR3 DNA sequence: TGTGCCAGTAGTCGGCAGGGGTTCTATGGCTACACCTTC. This gives the protein CASSRQGFYGYTF.

In this sample, this clone turned up a few times. The chain combines TRBV11-2 with TRBJ2-3; tentative D call: TRBD2 (5 bases). This CDR3 region has 16 residues. Trimming left V 0 bases short and J 1 base short, with 11 bases between. CDR1 SGHAT and CDR2 FQNNGV come from the germline V gene. The CDR3 sequence: CASSLEGATGTDTQYF. CDR3 DNA sequence: TGTGCCAGCAGCTTAGAGGGAGCGACGGGCACAGATACGCAGTATTTT.

V is TRBV15 and J is TRBJ1-5; no clear D gene. V lost 0 bases, J lost 4 bases, and 10 bases lay in between. Germline CDR1 is LNHNV and CDR2 is YYDKDF (reference sequence). The CDR3 has 15 amino acids. The CDR3 coding sequence is TGTGCCACCAGCAGAGACCGTCAACGGAATCAGCCCCAGCATTTT. Its translation: CATSRDRQRNQPQHF.

This rearrangement joins TRBV21-1 to TRBJ2-1; TRBD2 was called by the table and not checked on the DNA. TRBV21-1 corresponds to a pseudogene. CDR3 length: 19 amino acids. DNA for the CDR3: TGTGCCAGCAGCAAAAAGGGACTAGCGGGGGAGGAGTCCTACAATGAGCAGTTCTTC. Residues: CASSKKGLAGEESYNEQFF.

The chain employs TRBV28 and TRBJ1-5, with D perhaps matching TRBD1 (6 bases). The V gene's germline CDR1 is MDHEN and CDR2 SYDVKM. This CDR3 region has 15 residues. Trimming took 5 bases from V and 6 from J, leaving 17 bases between them. CDR3: CASSPPTGNRQPQHF. CDR3 bases: TGTGCCAGCAGTCCCCCCACAGGGAACCGTCAGCCCCAGCATTTT.

The chain recombines TRBV29-1 with TRBJ2-1; 7 bases agree with TRBD1. There are 12 residues in the CDR3. CDR1 and CDR2 (germline): SQVTM, ANQGSEA. V lost 7 bases, J lost 5 bases, and 5 bases stayed unmatched. CDR3 sequence: CSARQGNNEQFF. The CDR3 DNA reads TGCAGCGCCCGACAGGGTAACAATGAGCAGTTCTTC.

This clone occurred a few times. The chain couples TRBV28 to TRBJ1-1, with D unclear. This CDR3 comprises 17 residues. Trimming stripped 5 bases from V and 2 bases from J, with 21 bases between. CDR1 is MDHEN, CDR2 SYDVKM, per germline. The CDR3 bases are TGTGCCAGCAGTCTAGATTATTCCGGCAGCATTAACACTGAAGCTTTCTTT. Amino acid sequence: CASSLDYSGSINTEAFF.

This clone was observed once. This chain joins TRBV6-5 and TRBJ1-6, with a possible D match to TRBD1 (5 bases). V lost 5 bases to trimming and J lost 12 bases, with 11 bases between them. In germline, CDR1 is MNHEY, CDR2 SVGAGI. This CDR3 comprises 12 residues. This chain's CDR3 is CASSPGGGPLHF. The CDR3, as DNA: TGTGCCAGCAGTCCCGGGGGGGGACCCCTCCACTTT.

In its sample, this clone was seen many times. The gene calls are TRBV28 and TRBJ1-2; the D gene is possibly TRBD1 (6 bases). CDR3 length equals 12 residues. Deletions cut 9 bases from V and 5 bases from J, with 13 bases between. CDR1 is MDHEN, CDR2 SYDVKM, per germline. CDR3 residues: CASAQGVYGYTF. The CDR3, as DNA: TGTGCCAGTGCACAGGGCGTTTATGGCTACACCTTC.

The CDR3 here is CASSYPGTSGRDTQYF. CDR3 nucleotide sequence: TGTGCCAGCAGTTATCCCGGGACTAGCGGGAGAGATACGCAGTATTTT. This chain uses TRBV6-2 or TRBV6-3 with TRBJ2-3, with TRBD2 matching 14 bases. The CDR3 covers 16 residues. With V trimmed by 3 bases and J by 5 bases, 4 bases remained unmatched. The V gene's germline CDR1 is MNHEY and CDR2 SVGEGT.

The chain is built from TRBV18 and TRBJ2-5, with 9 nucleotides matching TRBD2. From germline, CDR1 is KGHSH and CDR2 LQKENI. V shed 4 bases and J 2 bases; nucleotides not matched to a gene: 8. This CDR3 has 16 residues. The CDR3 here is CASSLAGVSKQETQYF. CDR3 DNA sequence: TGTGCCAGCTCACTAGCGGGAGTTTCGAAGCAAGAGACCCAGTACTTC. Drawing the rest from reference TRBV18 and TRBJ2-5, the complete variable domain is NAGVMQNPRHLVRRRGQEARLRCSPMKGHSHVYWYRQLPEEGLKFMVYLQKENIIDESGMPKERFSAEFPKEGPSILRIQQVVRGDSAAYFCASSLAGVSKQETQYFGPGTRLLVL.

This clone was counted once. The chain combines TRBV12-3 or TRBV12-4 with TRBJ1-1; D is perhaps TRBD1 (6 bases). The CDR3 extends over 12 amino acids. Trimming removed 4 bases at V and 11 bases at J, with 14 bases between. The chain's CDR3 is CASSWGGRVAFF. DNA of the CDR3: TGTGCCAGCAGTTGGGGGGGCAGAGTGGCTTTCTTT.

The chain has TRBV19 and TRBJ1-2, with 7 positions matching TRBD1. Germline V gene data show CDR1 as LNHDA and CDR2 as SQIVND (reference sequence). The ends lost 6 bases at V and 2 bases at J; junction bases unmatched: 9. CDR3 length equals 15 residues. CDR3 sequence (DNA): TGTGCCAGTAGCGACAGGACAGGCGGGAACTATGGCTACACCTTC. Translating gives CASSDRTGGNYGYTF.